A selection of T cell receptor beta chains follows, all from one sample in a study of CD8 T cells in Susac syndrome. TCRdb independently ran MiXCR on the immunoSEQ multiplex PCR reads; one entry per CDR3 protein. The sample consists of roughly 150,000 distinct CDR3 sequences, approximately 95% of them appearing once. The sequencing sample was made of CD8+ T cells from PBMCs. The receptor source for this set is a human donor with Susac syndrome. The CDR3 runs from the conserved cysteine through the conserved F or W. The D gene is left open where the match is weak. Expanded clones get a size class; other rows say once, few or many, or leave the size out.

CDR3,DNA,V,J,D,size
CASTEGQGGYGYTF,TGTGCCAGCACCGAGGGTCAGGGTGGCTATGGCTACACCTTC,TRBV6-1,TRBJ1-2,-,-
CASSLEARRYTDTQYF,TGTGCCAGCAGCCTGGAGGCCCGACGTTACACAGATACGCAGTATTTT,TRBV5-5,TRBJ2-3,-,-
CASSFPGGVEDTQYF,TGTGCCAGCAGTTTCCCGGGAGGGGTTGAAGATACGCAGTATTTT,TRBV12-3/TRBV12-4,TRBJ2-3,TRBD2,-
CASSLQAGAPGELFF,TGTGCCAGCAGCTTACAAGCGGGAGCCCCCGGGGAGCTGTTTTTT,TRBV11-2,TRBJ2-2,TRBD2,-
CASSIGGSEQFF,TGTGCCAGTAGTATAGGAGGGAGTGAGCAGTTCTTC,TRBV19,TRBJ2-1,-,-
CAISDPGELFF,TGTGCCATCAGTGATCCCGGGGAGCTGTTTTTT,TRBV10-3,TRBJ2-2,-,-
CASRRGGNEQFF,TGTGCCAGCAGGAGGGGGGGCAATGAGCAGTTCTTC,TRBV27,TRBJ2-1,-,-
CASSAGEESYNEQFF,TGTGCCAGCAGTGCAGGGGAAGAATCCTACAATGAGCAGTTCTTC,TRBV2,TRBJ2-1,-,-
CASSTWGETQYF,TGTGCCAGTAGTACATGGGGTGAGACCCAGTACTTC,TRBV19,TRBJ2-5,-,-
CASSQEHGQGQETQYF,TGCGCCAGCAGCCAGGAACATGGACAGGGACAAGAGACCCAGTACTTC,TRBV4-1,TRBJ2-5,TRBD1,-
CASSSDLGDYGYTF,TGTGCCAGCAGCTCCGATTTGGGGGACTATGGCTACACCTTC,TRBV5-6,TRBJ1-2,-,-
CSVQSWIRDTQYF,TGCAGCGTCCAGTCCTGGATCAGGGATACGCAGTATTTT,TRBV29-1,TRBJ2-3,-,-
CSVEADSYEQYF,TGCAGCGTTGAGGCAGACTCCTACGAGCAGTACTTC,TRBV29-1,TRBJ2-7,-,-
CASSYGEDYNEQFF,TGTGCCAGCAGTTACGGTGAGGACTACAATGAGCAGTTCTTC,TRBV6-6,TRBJ2-1,-,once
CASSQGPIPVDEQFF,TGTGCCAGCAGCCAAGGCCCAATCCCCGTGGATGAGCAGTTCTTC,TRBV4-2,TRBJ2-1,-,-
CASSLAPSDLPRETQYF,TGTGCCAGCAGCTTGGCACCCTCGGATTTGCCCCGCGAGACCCAGTACTTC,TRBV11-2,TRBJ2-5,-,-
CASSQESRGSTDTQYF,TGCGCCAGCAGCCAAGAGTCCCGGGGAAGCACAGATACGCAGTATTTT,TRBV4-1,TRBJ2-3,-,-
CASSLEGDEQFF,TGTGCCAGCAGTCTAGAGGGGGATGAGCAGTTCTTC,TRBV6-1,TRBJ2-1,-,few
CASSRGSGTGSEQYF,TGCGCCAGCAGCCGAGGATCCGGGACAGGGAGTGAGCAGTACTTC,TRBV4-1,TRBJ2-7,TRBD1,-
CAISETLSSGNTDTQYF,TGTGCCATCAGTGAGACCCTATCTAGCGGAAACACAGATACGCAGTATTTT,TRBV10-3,TRBJ2-3,TRBD2,-
CASSIDTTSGGYNEQFF,TGTGCCAGTAGTATCGACACCACTAGCGGGGGCTACAATGAGCAGTTCTTC,TRBV19,TRBJ2-1,TRBD2,-
CASRGGNEQFF,TGTGCCAGTAGAGGTGGGAATGAGCAGTTCTTC,TRBV19,TRBJ2-1,-,-
CASSFEWGSVGTGELFF,TGTGCCAGCAGTTTTGAGTGGGGTAGCGTCGGCACCGGGGAGCTGTTTTTT,TRBV6-5,TRBJ2-2,-,-
CASIASHYEQYF,TGTGCCAGCATCGCTAGTCATTACGAGCAGTACTTC,TRBV2,TRBJ2-7,-,-
CASSDRGSYTF,TGTGCCAGCAGTGACAGGGGCAGCTACACCTTC,TRBV25-1,TRBJ1-2,-,-
CSARDRRAGYNEQFF,TGCAGTGCTAGAGATAGGAGGGCCGGCTACAATGAGCAGTTCTTC,TRBV20-1,TRBJ2-1,-,-
CAWDTGGGADTQYF,TGTGCCTGGGATACAGGTGGGGGTGCAGATACGCAGTATTTT,TRBV30,TRBJ2-3,-,-
CASSSRSRGASTDTQYF,TGTGCCAGCAGCTCTCGTAGTCGGGGGGCAAGCACAGATACGCAGTATTTT,TRBV9,TRBJ2-3,-,-
CASSGSRGNYNEQFF,TGTGCCAGCAGCGGGTCTCGCGGGAACTACAATGAGCAGTTCTTC,TRBV9,TRBJ2-1,-,-
CASSLDPNYGYTF,TGTGCCAGCAGCTTAGATCCCAACTATGGCTACACCTTC,TRBV7-9,TRBJ1-2,-,-
CATHRDRDNEQFF,TGTGCCACTCACCGGGACAGGGATAATGAGCAGTTCTTC,TRBV19,TRBJ2-1,TRBD1,-
CASSGAGGTDTQYF,TGTGCCAGCAGCGGAGCGGGAGGCACAGATACGCAGTATTTT,TRBV7-3,TRBJ2-3,TRBD2,-
CAWRTGGLSEAFF,TGTGCCTGGAGAACAGGGGGTCTTTCTGAAGCTTTCTTT,TRBV30,TRBJ1-1,TRBD1,-
CASSLGLGEQYF,TGTGCCAGCAGCTTAGGCCTAGGCGAGCAGTACTTC,TRBV7-9,TRBJ2-7,-,-
CSVQGGTSGANVLTF,TGCAGTGTTCAGGGTGGAACCTCTGGGGCCAACGTCCTGACTTTC,TRBV20-1,TRBJ2-6,-,-
CATNTLGSDSTDTQYF,TGTGCCACCAACACGTTGGGGAGCGATAGCACAGATACGCAGTATTTT,TRBV28,TRBJ2-3,-,-
CASSQKDSGVLYGYTF,TGTGCCAGCAGCCAAAAGGACAGCGGAGTCCTCTATGGCTACACCTTC,TRBV12-3/TRBV12-4,TRBJ1-2,-,-
CASSSGTSGREGNEQFF,TGTGCCAGCAGCTCTGGGACTAGCGGGAGAGAGGGCAATGAGCAGTTCTTC,TRBV11-1,TRBJ2-1,TRBD2,-
CSAGPREGLGNEQFF,TGCAGCGCAGGACCCAGGGAGGGGTTAGGCAATGAGCAGTTCTTC,TRBV29-1,TRBJ2-1,TRBD2,-
CASSASGSWNEQFF,TGTGCCAGCAGTGCTAGCGGGAGTTGGAATGAGCAGTTCTTC,TRBV28,TRBJ2-1,TRBD2,-
CSASIQRERETQYF,TGCAGTGCTAGCATTCAGCGGGAGAGGGAGACCCAGTACTTC,TRBV20-1,TRBJ2-5,TRBD2,-
CASTGSNTGELFF,TGTGCCAGCACAGGTTCGAACACCGGGGAGCTGTTTTTT,TRBV14,TRBJ2-2,-,-
CASSETDTNTGELFF,TGTGCCAGCAGTGAAACCGATACTAACACCGGGGAGCTGTTTTTT,TRBV2,TRBJ2-2,-,-